This T cell receptor (beta chain) was profiled in a study of response to subunit inactivated influenza vaccine. The CDR3 loop spans 14 amino acids. The germline gives CDR1 SGHDT, CDR2 YYEEEE. V lost 5 bases to trimming and J lost 1 base, with 13 bases between them. Via MiXCR, TCRdb re-called the RT-PCR reads, giving one row per CDR3 protein. The sample includes roughly 650,000 distinct CDR3 sequences, 13% to 15% of them seen just once. This clonotype has at least ten counts. The sequence came from a middle-aged man who received an inactivated influenza vaccine. The sequenced sample was PBMCs from blood, obtained 14 to 15 days before vaccination. V gene TRBV5-6 combines with J gene TRBJ2-7; D gene uncertain. Here the CDR3 reads CASSLSSVSYEQYF. CDR3 in DNA: TGTGCCAGCAGTTTAAGTTCTGTATCCTACGAGCAGTACTTC.